These 3 T cell receptor beta chains were all obtained from the same sample, sequenced in a study of blood T cell repertoires in COVID-19. Clones were read by immunoSEQ multiplex PCR, and TCRdb kept only the in-frame ones, dropping some. The data show fewer than 250,000 clones, 89% seen once. The sequenced material came from peripheral blood. The receptors come from a woman aged 40 to 50 with acute or convalescent COVID-19.

The genes are TRBV10-3 and TRBJ2-3; the D gene is possibly TRBD2 (6 bases). Germline CDR1 ENHRY, CDR2 SYGVKD. The CDR3 has 17 amino acids. Trimming took 3 bases from V and 4 from J, leaving 20 bases between them. CDR3 amino acids: CAISDPDGTDRPDTQYF. CDR3 bases: TGTGCCATCAGTGATCCCGACGGGACTGATCGACCAGATACGCAGTATTTT.

The rearrangement links TRBV10-2 to TRBJ2-3, with unresolved D. The V end was cut by 6 bases, the J end by 5 bases, with 6 bases between. The CDR3 runs to 11 residues. Per the germline V gene, CDR1 is WSHSY and CDR2 is SAAADI. The CDR3 DNA reads as TGCGCCAGCAGCCGACTAGATACGCAGTATTTT. This encodes CASSRLDTQYF.

This sequence joins TRBV14 and TRBJ1-2; D call uncertain. CDR3 length: 15 amino acids. The V gene's germline CDR1 is SGHDN and CDR2 FVKESK. V was cut by 0 bases and J by 1 base, with 9 bases left in between. Here the CDR3 DNA reads TGTGCCAGCAGCCAAGAGTCCGGGTATAACTATGGCTACACCTTC. The encoded protein is CASSQESGYNYGYTF.